The rows below give T cell receptor beta chains drawn from one sample of a study of CD8 T cells in ankylosing spondylitis. TCRdb analysed the 5' RACE reads with MiXCR anew, one entry per CDR3 protein. The sample holds roughly 130,000 distinct CDR3 sequences, roughly 13% seen once. Sequencing was carried out using blood, either unsorted or a sorted T cell fraction (not recorded which). The receptors stem from a female donor with ankylosing spondylitis or in good health (not recorded which). Each CDR3 is given with its conserved first and last residue. Fields, in order: CDR3 protein, clone size, J gene, V gene. Clone size is given for some rows only: seen once, a few or many times, or a class if the clone is expanded.

CSARHILQETQYF many TRBJ2-5 TRBV20-1
CSARDLFRDRGYEQYF . TRBJ2-7 TRBV20-1
CASSLTGTGDTQYF many TRBJ2-3 TRBV5-6
CASSPRTGDLSYEQYF . TRBJ2-7 TRBV18
CSVDRANTEAFF . TRBJ1-1 TRBV29-1
CASSTLPLLAGVNEQFF few TRBJ2-1 TRBV5-1
CASNIDSYEQYF . TRBJ2-7 TRBV5-4
CASSFGTLQETQYF . TRBJ2-5 TRBV7-3
CASSLFRGELFF many TRBJ2-2 TRBV6-5
CASSLQSFGEQFF . TRBJ2-1 TRBV5-1
CASRLTGHLAGANVLTF many TRBJ2-6 TRBV7-9
CASTSDRRWMGPLSGANVLTF . TRBJ2-6 TRBV27
CSVASQLGLDTQYF . TRBJ2-3 TRBV29-1
CASSLRDNYQPQHF . TRBJ1-5 TRBV5-5
CASTGTVRIPSGANVLTF few TRBJ2-6 TRBV21-1
CASRPKTRGLLYSGNTIYF once TRBJ1-3 TRBV12-3/TRBV12-4
CASSLGAGETQYF . TRBJ2-5 TRBV5-1
CSASGDRVEKKETQYF many TRBJ2-5 TRBV20-1
CASSLAEGGSAYEQYF . TRBJ2-7 TRBV5-1
CSARKGQLGTEAFF few TRBJ1-1 TRBV20-1
CASSQFGGGSTDTQYF many TRBJ2-3 TRBV3-1
CASSVGPGMNTEAFF few TRBJ1-1 TRBV9
CASSVGDRIPGELFF . TRBJ2-2 TRBV9
CASSVFGTRDHEQFF . TRBJ2-1 TRBV9
CASSQGQRYQPQHF many TRBJ1-5 TRBV3-1
CATLPGQGSYGYTF few TRBJ1-2 TRBV7-2